This TCR beta chain was recovered during a study of T-cell reconstitution after alpha-beta-depleted transplantation in children. Study-wide points: Reportedly, only several hundred clones from non-depleted graft cells drove alpha-beta T-cell counts at about two months. Elevated TCRbeta diversity at day 60 was traced, in some patients, to surviving recipient T cells and thymic progenitors. One year post-transplant, T-cell counts and diversity were largely derived from T cells produced anew.

Concerning this clonotype itself: No antigen is known for it. The germline gene is not matched at one end of the junction; a read error may be the cause.

The TCRbeta library was prepared with unique molecular identifiers. TCRdb reanalysed the PCR reads using MiXCR and keeps one entry per CDR3 protein. Here the sample spans approximately 85,000 distinct CDR3 sequences, roughly 14% being singletons. The CDR3 spans 17 residues. Germline V gene sequence: CDR1 SGHVS, CDR2 FQNEAQ. The TCR originated in a male patient between 2 and 10 years old who had a stem cell transplant for acute lymphoblastic leukemia, so the T cells may come from the graft donor. The genes are TRBV7-8 and TRBJ1-5; D is ambiguous. Material: PBMCs, mostly from graft donor cells, obtained 180 days after TCRalphabeta/CD19-depleted stem cell transplant. CDR3 nucleotides: TGTGTCAGCAGTTCGGGCACTCTCCCATATAGCAATCAGCCCCAGCATTTT. Its translation is CVSSSGTLPYSNQPQHF.